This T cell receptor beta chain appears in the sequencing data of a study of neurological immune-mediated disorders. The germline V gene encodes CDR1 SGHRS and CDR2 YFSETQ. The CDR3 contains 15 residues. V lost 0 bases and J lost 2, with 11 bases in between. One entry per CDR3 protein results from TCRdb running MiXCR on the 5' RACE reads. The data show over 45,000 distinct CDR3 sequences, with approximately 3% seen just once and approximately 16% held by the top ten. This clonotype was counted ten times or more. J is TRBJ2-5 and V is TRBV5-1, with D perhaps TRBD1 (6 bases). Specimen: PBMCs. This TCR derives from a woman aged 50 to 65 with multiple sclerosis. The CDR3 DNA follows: TGCGCCAGCAGCTTGGTTGGACAGAATCAAGAGACCCAGTACTTC. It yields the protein CASSLVGQNQETQYF. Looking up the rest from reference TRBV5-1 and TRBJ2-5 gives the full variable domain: KAGVTQTPRYLIKTRGQQVTLSCSPISGHRSVSWYQQTPGQGLQFLFEYFSETQRNKGNFPGRFSGRQFSNSRSEMNVSTLELGDSALYLCASSLVGQNQETQYFGPGTRLLVL.